A single sample is the source of the 18 T cell receptor beta chains below, sequenced in a study of Ad26.COV2.S vaccination and SARS-CoV-2 variants. Sample treatment: over 15 received Ad26.COV2.S at low or high dose, single or two shots; about 5 received placebo; per-sample allocation not given. At day 63 after the first vaccine or placebo injection, samples were drawn. Generated by immunoSEQ multiplex PCR, the TCRdb table keeps only in-frame clones and is missing some. The sample carries around 340,000 clones, about 88% recorded once. The source was peripheral blood, collected in a trial of Ad26.COV2.S vaccine versus placebo. The receptors stem from a person between 18 and 65 years old who received the Ad26.COV2.S COVID-19 vaccine or a placebo.

The rearrangement links TRBV28 to TRBJ2-2, with TRBD1 as a possible D gene (6 bases). The CDR3 consists of 17 residues. In germline, CDR1 is MDHEN, CDR2 SYDVKM. The V and J ends lost 8 bases and 6 bases respectively, with 25 bases between them. The CDR3 sequence: CASYKLFRQALSGELFF. Written as DNA, the CDR3 is TGTGCCAGCTATAAACTCTTTAGACAGGCTTTGTCCGGGGAGCTGTTTTTT. The full variable domain, rest sourced from reference TRBV28 and TRBJ2-2, is DVKVTQSSRYLVKRTGEKVFLECVQDMDHENMFWYRQDPGLGLRLIYFSYDVKMKEKGDIPEGYSVSREKKERFSLILESASTNQTSMYLCASYKLFRQALSGELFFGEGSRLTVL.

The V call is TRBV9, the J call TRBJ1-1; no reliable D call. Germline assignment: CDR1 SGDLS and CDR2 YYNGEE. The CDR3 is 12 residues long. V lost 8 bases, J lost 6 bases, and 14 bases lay in between. Here the CDR3 reads CARFWTPPEAFF. The CDR3 DNA reads as TGTGCCAGGTTCTGGACTCCACCTGAAGCTTTCTTT.

This clone has just a few counts. This chain links TRBV14 with TRBJ1-6; D possibly corresponds to TRBD1 (5 bases). Germline CDR1 and CDR2: SGHDN and FVKESK. V was pared by 1 base and J by 4 bases, with 5 bases between. The CDR3 covers 14 residues. CDR3 sequence: CASSQAGYNSPLHF. The CDR3 DNA reads TGTGCCAGCAGCCAAGCAGGGTATAATTCACCCCTCCACTTT. The full variable domain, with the rest looked up from reference TRBV14 and TRBJ1-6, is EAGVTQFPSHSVIEKGQTVTLRCDPISGHDNLYWYRRVMGKEIKFLLHFVKESKQDESGMPNNRFLAERTGGTYSTLKVQPAELEDSGVYFCASSQAGYNSPLHFGNGTRLTVT.

The rearrangement joins TRBV5-8 to TRBJ1-1, with D possibly matching TRBD1 (5 bases). The V end was cut by 2 bases, the J end by 3 bases, with 11 bases between. Germline values: CDR1 SGHTS, CDR2 YDEGEE. The CDR3 has 14 amino acids. The CDR3 loop reads CASSLSGWDTEAFF. CDR3 coding DNA: TGTGCCAGCAGCTTATCAGGGTGGGACACTGAAGCTTTCTTT.

This clone was observed once. The chain recombines TRBV2 with TRBJ1-5; tentative D call: TRBD1 (5 bases). This CDR3 contains 15 residues. The germline gives CDR1 SNHLY, CDR2 FYNNEI. Trimming cost V 3 bases and J 6 bases, with 15 bases left between them. The CDR3 coding sequence is TGTGCCAGCAGTGATGGAAGGGGCACAGGTCAGCCCCAGCATTTT. This gives the protein CASSDGRGTGQPQHF.

This chain links TRBV30 with TRBJ2-3; TRBD2 matches 11 bases. CDR1 is GTSNPN, CDR2 SVGIG, per germline (reference sequence). Trimming cost V 1 base and J 2 bases; bases outside gene matches: 5. CDR3 length: 16 residues. The CDR3 here is CAWSGTSGLFTDTQYF. The CDR3 coding sequence is TGTGCCTGGAGTGGGACTAGCGGGTTGTTCACAGATACGCAGTATTTT.

V is TRBV18 and J is TRBJ1-4, with unresolved D. V lost 1 base to trimming and J lost 3 bases, with 9 bases between them. Germline lookup yields CDR1 KGHSH and CDR2 LQKENI. The CDR3 has 15 residues. The CDR3 region is CASSPRHDPNEKLFF. CDR3 nucleotides: TGTGCCAGCTCACCACGTCACGACCCTAATGAAAAACTGTTTTTT. Complete variable domain (other parts from reference TRBV18 and TRBJ1-4): NAGVMQNPRHLVRRRGQEARLRCSPMKGHSHVYWYRQLPEEGLKFMVYLQKENIIDESGMPKERFSAEFPKEGPSILRIQQVVRGDSAAYFCASSPRHDPNEKLFFGSGTQLSVL.

The chain links TRBV30 to TRBJ1-5, with 8 bases fitting TRBD1. Germline V gene data show CDR1 as GTSNPN and CDR2 as SVGIG (reference sequence). Trimming at V came to 3 bases and at J to 7 bases, leaving 8 bases not matched to a gene. This CDR3 has 14 residues. CDR3 bases: TGTGCCTGGAGAGCAGGGGGCGGCGGGCAGCCCCAGCATTTT. Translated: CAWRAGGGGQPQHF.

The chain couples TRBV9 to TRBJ2-5; TRBD2 aligns across 8 bases. Germline V lookup: CDR1 SGDLS, CDR2 YYNGEE. This CDR3 contains 15 residues. Losses at the gene ends were 0 bases for V and 1 base for J; bases not matched to a gene: 2. The CDR3 reads CASSVAAGGQETQYF. For the CDR3, the DNA is TGTGCCAGCAGCGTAGCGGCGGGGGGCCAAGAGACCCAGTACTTC.

The gene calls are TRBV4-3 and TRBJ1-4; 11 nucleotides align to TRBD1. The V gene's germline CDR1 is LGHNA and CDR2 YSLEER. After removal of 0 bases from V and 4 bases from J, the junction contained 7 bases not matched to a gene. The CDR3 contains 18 residues. The CDR3: CASSQDLGTGGSNEKLFF. For the CDR3, the DNA is TGCGCCAGCAGCCAAGATTTGGGGACAGGGGGGAGTAATGAAAAACTGTTTTTT.

The rearrangement joins TRBV19 to TRBJ2-7, with D possibly matching TRBD1 (5 bases). The germline V and J ends were trimmed by 11 bases and 1 base, with 15 bases remaining between them. CDR1 and CDR2 from the germline V gene are LNHDA and SQIVND (reference sequence). The length of the CDR3 is 13 residues. The CDR3 coding sequence is TGTGCCCTAAAGGCGGACACTTCCTACGAGCAGTACTTC. Residues: CALKADTSYEQYF.

V gene TRBV5-4 combines with J gene TRBJ2-5; 11 bases are a match to TRBD2. The CDR3 runs to 13 residues. The germline gives CDR1 SGHNT, CDR2 YYREEE (reference sequence). The V segment lost 4 bases and the J segment 5 bases; nucleotides outside the gene matches: 1. The CDR3 DNA follows: TGTGCCAGCAGCACTAGCGGGAGTGAGACCCAGTACTTC. Protein product: CASSTSGSETQYF.

This clone has a single count. The chain links TRBV7-2 to TRBJ2-5; D might be TRBD1 or TRBD2, each matching 5 bases. Between the trimmed V and J ends, which lost 5 bases and 4 bases, there was a span of 14 bases. This CDR3 region has 14 residues. Germline values: CDR1 SGHTA, CDR2 FQGNSA. The CDR3 spells CASSIGTELETQYF. As DNA, the CDR3 is TGTGCCAGCAGCATCGGGACCGAACTAGAGACCCAGTACTTC. Full variable domain (rest looked up from reference TRBV7-2 and TRBJ2-5): GAGVSQSPSNKVTEKGKDVELRCDPISGHTALYWYRQSLGQGLEFLIYFQGNSAPDKSGLPSDRFSAERTGGSVSTLTIQRTQQEDSAVYLCASSIGTELETQYFGPGTRLLVL.

This clone has only a few counts. V and J are TRBV21-1 and TRBJ2-5; the DNA was not compared with TRBD1, the D call given in the table. TRBV21-1 corresponds to a pseudogene. The CDR3 is 15 amino acids. CDR3 DNA sequence: TGTGCCAGCAGCAAGGGCTTAGACAGGACGGAGACCCAGTACTTC. Translating it yields CASSKGLDRTETQYF.

V is TRBV5-1 and J is TRBJ2-4; D might be TRBD1 (6 bases). Germline V gene sequence: CDR1 SGHRS, CDR2 YFSETQ. The CDR3 sequence is 12 residues long. Deletions cut 7 bases from V and 5 bases from J, with 10 bases between. CDR3 sequence reads: CASQAGENIQYF. The DNA for the CDR3 is TGCGCCAGCCAAGCAGGGGAAAACATTCAGTACTTC.

This clone showed up just once. The chain has TRBV7-2 and TRBJ1-3; 8 bases map to TRBD1. The CDR3 sequence is 15 residues long. Looked up from germline, CDR1 is SGHTA and CDR2 is FQGNSA. V lost 6 bases to trimming and J lost 4 bases; unmatched junction nucleotides: 8. The CDR3 region is CASRPTGGMGNTIYF. CDR3 sequence (DNA): TGTGCCAGCAGGCCAACAGGGGGTATGGGAAACACCATATATTTT. The full variable domain, rest sourced from reference TRBV7-2 and TRBJ1-3, is GAGVSQSPSNKVTEKGKDVELRCDPISGHTALYWYRQSLGQGLEFLIYFQGNSAPDKSGLPSDRFSAERTGGSVSTLTIQRTQQEDSAVYLCASRPTGGMGNTIYFGEGSWLTVV.

The V gene is TRBV5-6, the J gene TRBJ1-5; the D gene is possibly TRBD1 (6 bases). This CDR3 has 19 amino acids. CDR1 is SGHDT, CDR2 YYEEEE, per germline. The V gene lost 4 bases and the J gene lost 0 bases, with 23 bases spanning the gap. The CDR3 is CASSPPGTPSLYSNQPQHF. The CDR3 coding sequence is TGTGCCAGCAGCCCCCCCGGGACACCTTCTTTATATAGCAATCAGCCCCAGCATTTT.

This clone was seen only a few times. The chain joins TRBV16 to TRBJ1-3; 7 nucleotides match TRBD1. V was pared by 4 bases and J by 4 bases, with 4 bases of the junction left unmatched. The CDR3 extends over 14 amino acids. Germline lookup yields CDR1 KGHSY and CDR2 FQNENV. The CDR3, as DNA: TGTGCCAGCAGCCGGGGGACAGCAGGAAACACCATATATTTT. Protein product: CASSRGTAGNTIYF.